The rows below give T cell receptor beta chains drawn from one sample of a study of T-cell reconstitution after alpha-beta-depleted transplantation in children. MiXCR was run by TCRdb on the PCR reads, yielding one entry per CDR3 protein. The profile covers 300,000 to 350,000 distinct CDR3 sequences, with roughly 17% appearing a single time and roughly two fifths taken by the ten largest. The material was PBMCs, mostly from graft donor cells, obtained 360 days after TCRalphabeta/CD19-depleted stem cell transplant. These receptors were obtained from a male patient aged 2-10 years who had a stem cell transplant for acute lymphoblastic leukemia, so the T cells may come from the graft donor. Both conserved end residues are part of each CDR3. A D gene is named only where the DNA matches it firmly. Size is omitted from some rows. Given values are once, few, many or a class for expanded clones.

TRBJ1-5 few TRBV4-1 TRBD1 TGCGCCAGCAGCCAAGGGACAGGGGGAAATCAGCCCCAGCATTTT CASSQGTGGNQPQHF
TRBJ1-1 few TRBV28 NA TGTGCCAGCCCCCCATGGGGGACGGTGAACACTGAAGCTTTCTTT CASPPWGTVNTEAFF
TRBJ2-5 few TRBV15 TRBD1 TGTGCCACCAGCAGAGGGGCCCGGACAGGGGAAGAGACCCAGTACTTC CATSRGARTGEETQYF
TRBJ2-3 many TRBV4-3 NA TGCGCCAGCAGCCAAGAGCCACTACTAGATACGCAGTATTTT CASSQEPLLDTQYF
TRBJ2-5 many TRBV20-1 NA TGCAGTGCCCACACCTTGAAGAGACTAACCCAAGAGACCCAGTACTTC CSAHTLKRLTQETQYF
TRBJ2-1 NA TRBV10-3 NA TGTGCCATCAGTTCCACTTGGAATGAGCAGTTCTTC CAISSTWNEQFF
TRBJ2-2 NA TRBV4-3 NA TGCGCCAGCAGCCAAGTGGTGGGCGGCTGGGAGCTGTTTTTT CASSQVVGGWELFF
TRBJ2-3 NA TRBV11-2 TRBD2 TGTGCCAGCAGCTTAGGGGCTGGGCTAGCGGGAGCAGATACGCAGTATTTT CASSLGAGLAGADTQYF
TRBJ2-7 NA TRBV5-6 TRBD2 TGTGCCAGCAGCTTAATGGGGGCCGGGACTAGCTTCGGGTACGAGCAGTACTTC CASSLMGAGTSFGYEQYF
TRBJ1-1 NA TRBV30 TRBD1 TGTGCCTGGAGTGGGAACAGGGGAGGGACTGAAGCTTTCTTT CAWSGNRGGTEAFF
TRBJ1-1 NA TRBV14 NA TGTGCCAGCAGCCAAGAACCTCAAGCGCATGAACTAAGGAACACTGAAGCTTTCTTT CASSQEPQAHELRNTEAFF
TRBJ2-1 NA TRBV12-3/TRBV12-4 NA TGTGCCAGCAGTTTCGGACAGACTGGGAATGAGCAGTTCTTC CASSFGQTGNEQFF
TRBJ2-3 few TRBV25-1 TRBD2 TGTGCCAGCAGTGACGAGGCGGGAGGTACAGATACGCAGTATTTT CASSDEAGGTDTQYF
TRBJ2-3 NA TRBV5-1 NA TGCGCCAGCAGCTTCAATAGCGGATCTAGCACAGATACGCAGTATTTT CASSFNSGSSTDTQYF
TRBJ2-3 NA TRBV19 TRBD2 TGTGCCAGTAGTCGACTAGCGGGAGAATCAGATACGCAGTATTTT CASSRLAGESDTQYF
TRBJ2-1 NA TRBV4-1 TRBD2 TGCGCCAGCAGCCTCGAACGGACTAGAAGCAACATCAATGAGCAGTTCTTC CASSLERTRSNINEQFF
TRBJ2-1 many TRBV25-1 NA TGTGCCAGCAGCGACTGGGGGGATTACAATGAGCAGTTCTTC CASSDWGDYNEQFF
TRBJ2-3 many TRBV29-1 NA TGCAGCGTCGAACCGGGACAAAAAGTAGATACGCAGTATTTT CSVEPGQKVDTQYF
TRBJ2-5 NA TRBV6-2/TRBV6-3 TRBD1 TGTGCCAGCAGTTACCGACTACAGGGGGCCCAAGAGACCCAGTACTTC CASSYRLQGAQETQYF
TRBJ2-4 NA TRBV4-2 NA TGTGCCAGCAGCCAATTGGGGGAGGGGGAAAACATTCAGTACTTC CASSQLGEGENIQYF
TRBJ2-7 few TRBV20-1 NA TGCAGTGCCACAGGACAGAAATCCTACGAGCAGTACTTC CSATGQKSYEQYF
TRBJ1-3 NA TRBV20-1 NA TGCAGTGCTAGGGGGGACATGGGAAACACCATATATTTT CSARGDMGNTIYF
TRBJ2-5 NA TRBV29-1 NA TGCAGCGTTGAAGCCTCCCGGGACATCCGGTACCAAGAGACCCAGTACTTC CSVEASRDIRYQETQYF
TRBJ2-2 NA TRBV12-3/TRBV12-4 NA TGTGCCAGCAGTTTAAGCTCGGGACCTTCTGTCCCCGGGGAGCTGTTTTTT CASSLSSGPSVPGELFF
TRBJ2-1 NA TRBV5-1 NA TGCGCCAGCAGCTCACGTCCGCGCCTAGGCGATGAGCAGTTCTTC CASSSRPRLGDEQFF
TRBJ2-5 NA TRBV7-6 NA TGTGCCAGCAGCTTGAGGGGGGTGGCGGGAGTACGAGAGACCCAGTACTTC CASSLRGVAGVRETQYF
TRBJ2-7 few TRBV6-1 NA TGTGCCAGCAGGCAGGGTCCGGGGACCTACGAGCAGTACTTC CASRQGPGTYEQYF
TRBJ2-1 few TRBV4-3 TRBD2 TGCGCCAGCAGCCAATCAAGGACTAGCGACCTCGAGAAGGTCTTC CASSQSRTSDLEKVF